This is a list of T cell receptor beta chains from one sample in a study of cytomegalovirus exposure and HLA in healthy donors. TCRdb's copy holds only in-frame clones and misses some; the assay was immunoSEQ multiplex PCR. The table has approximately 73,000 clones, less than 75% seen once. The sample taken for sequencing was PBMCs. The receptors originated from a man aged 30 to 39 in good health and CMV-seropositive. CDR3s include the opening cysteine and the closing phenylalanine or tryptophan. The D gene is left open where the match is weak. Some rows mark clone size as missing; the rest say once, few, many or name a class of expanded clone.

J gene: TRBJ2-7; CDR3 length: 13; clone size: NA; V gene: TRBV7-8; D gene: NA; CDR3 protein: CASSSPVGISTYF; CDR3 DNA: TGTGCCAGCAGCTCCCCCGTCGGGATCAGCACGTACTTC
J gene: TRBJ1-4; CDR3 length: 16; clone size: NA; V gene: TRBV5-6; D gene: TRBD1; CDR3 protein: CASSSGGSPANEKLFF; CDR3 DNA: TGTGCCAGCAGTTCAGGGGGCTCGCCAGCTAATGAAAAACTGTTTTTT
J gene: TRBJ2-3; CDR3 length: 14; clone size: NA; V gene: TRBV5-4; D gene: TRBD2; CDR3 protein: CASSLELAGDTQYF; CDR3 DNA: TGTGCCAGCAGCTTGGAGCTAGCGGGAGATACGCAGTATTTT
J gene: TRBJ2-3; CDR3 length: 14; clone size: few; V gene: TRBV10-1; D gene: NA; CDR3 protein: CASSEIGHTDTQYF; CDR3 DNA: TGCGCCAGCAGTGAGATCGGACACACAGATACGCAGTATTTT
J gene: TRBJ2-2; CDR3 length: 14; clone size: few; V gene: TRBV14; D gene: NA; CDR3 protein: CASSQQVNTGELFF; CDR3 DNA: TGTGCCAGCAGCCAACAGGTGAACACCGGGGAGCTGTTTTTT
J gene: TRBJ2-5; CDR3 length: 14; clone size: few; V gene: TRBV27; D gene: NA; CDR3 protein: CASSLYPMGGTQYF; CDR3 DNA: TGTGCCAGCAGTTTATACCCGATGGGGGGGACCCAGTACTTC
J gene: TRBJ2-5; CDR3 length: 15; clone size: NA; V gene: TRBV6-5; D gene: TRBD1; CDR3 protein: CASSSRGLIPTKQYF; CDR3 DNA: TGTGCCAGCAGTTCAAGGGGGCTGATACCTACGAAGCAGTACTTC
J gene: TRBJ2-1; CDR3 length: 16; clone size: NA; V gene: TRBV10-2; D gene: NA; CDR3 protein: CASSEVGVLYYNEQFF; CDR3 DNA: TGCGCCAGCAGTGAGGTGGGAGTGCTTTACTACAATGAGCAGTTCTTC
J gene: TRBJ1-1; CDR3 length: 15; clone size: few; V gene: TRBV6-5; D gene: TRBD1; CDR3 protein: CASSYSGTGGTEAFF; CDR3 DNA: TGTGCCAGCAGTTACTCAGGGACAGGGGGGACTGAAGCTTTCTTT
J gene: TRBJ1-1; CDR3 length: 15; clone size: NA; V gene: TRBV7-3; D gene: TRBD1; CDR3 protein: CASSLTGTEDTEAFF; CDR3 DNA: TGTGCCAGCAGCTTAACGGGGACAGAGGACACTGAAGCTTTCTTT
J gene: TRBJ2-2; CDR3 length: 15; clone size: NA; V gene: TRBV27; D gene: NA; CDR3 protein: CASSFADRMSGELFF; CDR3 DNA: TGTGCCAGCAGTTTTGCGGACAGAATGTCCGGGGAGCTGTTTTTT
J gene: TRBJ2-1; CDR3 length: 15; clone size: NA; V gene: TRBV2; D gene: TRBD2; CDR3 protein: CASSDGGGVYNEQFF; CDR3 DNA: TGTGCCAGCAGTGATGGCGGGGGGGTATACAATGAGCAGTTCTTC
J gene: TRBJ2-7; CDR3 length: 14; clone size: NA; V gene: TRBV28; D gene: TRBD2; CDR3 protein: CASSLSGGGYEQYF; CDR3 DNA: TGTGCCAGCAGTTTATCTGGGGGAGGGTACGAGCAGTACTTC
J gene: TRBJ2-3; CDR3 length: 16; clone size: few; V gene: TRBV7-2; D gene: NA; CDR3 protein: CASSLEGWGGTDTQYF; CDR3 DNA: TGTGCCAGCAGCTTAGAGGGGTGGGGGGGCACAGATACGCAGTATTTT
J gene: TRBJ2-5; CDR3 length: 12; clone size: NA; V gene: TRBV7-9; D gene: NA; CDR3 protein: CASSSVQETQYF; CDR3 DNA: TGTGCCAGCAGCTCGGTCCAAGAGACCCAGTACTTC
J gene: TRBJ1-1; CDR3 length: 15; clone size: NA; V gene: TRBV27; D gene: NA; CDR3 protein: CASSYGPRPEGEAFF; CDR3 DNA: TGTGCCAGCAGTTATGGCCCGAGGCCCGAGGGTGAAGCTTTCTTT
J gene: TRBJ2-2; CDR3 length: 13; clone size: NA; V gene: TRBV27; D gene: TRBD2; CDR3 protein: CASREGYTGELFF; CDR3 DNA: TGTGCCAGCCGGGAGGGGTACACCGGGGAGCTGTTTTTT
J gene: TRBJ1-4; CDR3 length: 15; clone size: NA; V gene: TRBV9; D gene: NA; CDR3 protein: CASSVDRGPNEKLFF; CDR3 DNA: TGTGCCAGCAGCGTAGATCGGGGTCCTAATGAAAAACTGTTTTTT
J gene: TRBJ2-1; CDR3 length: 16; clone size: NA; V gene: TRBV14; D gene: TRBD1; CDR3 protein: CASSPLKGTVYNEQFF; CDR3 DNA: TGTGCCAGCAGCCCCCTTAAGGGGACAGTCTACAATGAGCAGTTCTTC
J gene: TRBJ2-1; CDR3 length: 16; clone size: NA; V gene: TRBV5-1; D gene: TRBD2; CDR3 protein: CASSLGGTSGGGEQFF; CDR3 DNA: TGCGCCAGCAGCTTGGGCGGGACTAGCGGGGGTGGTGAGCAGTTCTTC
J gene: TRBJ2-7; CDR3 length: 14; clone size: NA; V gene: TRBV14; D gene: NA; CDR3 protein: CASSPLAISSEQYF; CDR3 DNA: TGTGCCAGCAGCCCCCTGGCCATATCCAGCGAGCAGTACTTC
J gene: TRBJ2-7; CDR3 length: 15; clone size: few; V gene: TRBV7-8; D gene: NA; CDR3 protein: CASSDQGLPSYEQYF; CDR3 DNA: TGTGCCAGCAGCGACCAGGGGCTCCCTTCCTACGAGCAGTACTTC
J gene: TRBJ2-7; CDR3 length: 13; clone size: once; V gene: TRBV19; D gene: NA; CDR3 protein: CASSAASSYEQYF; CDR3 DNA: TGTGCCAGTAGCGCGGCCTCCTCCTACGAGCAGTACTTC
J gene: TRBJ2-6; CDR3 length: 14; clone size: once; V gene: TRBV9; D gene: NA; CDR3 protein: CASSPAGWANVLTF; CDR3 DNA: TGTGCCAGCAGCCCAGCGGGTTGGGCCAACGTCCTGACTTTC
J gene: TRBJ1-5; CDR3 length: 16; clone size: few; V gene: TRBV4-2; D gene: NA; CDR3 protein: CASSQGADYSNQPQHF; CDR3 DNA: TGTGCCAGCAGCCAAGGCGCCGATTATAGCAATCAGCCCCAGCATTTT
J gene: TRBJ1-4; CDR3 length: 13; clone size: few; V gene: TRBV18; D gene: NA; CDR3 protein: CASSLQGSEKLFF; CDR3 DNA: TGTGCCAGCTCACTACAGGGATCTGAAAAACTGTTTTTT
J gene: TRBJ2-7; CDR3 length: 14; clone size: NA; V gene: TRBV27; D gene: NA; CDR3 protein: CASSLWGRGLDMYF; CDR3 DNA: TGTGCCAGCAGTTTATGGGGCAGGGGTCTCGATATGTACTTC
J gene: TRBJ2-1; CDR3 length: 17; clone size: NA; V gene: TRBV28; D gene: NA; CDR3 protein: CASSPRGGGRSYNEQFF; CDR3 DNA: TGTGCCAGCAGCCCCAGAGGGGGGGGGCGTTCATACAATGAGCAGTTCTTC
J gene: TRBJ1-6; CDR3 length: 16; clone size: NA; V gene: TRBV10-3; D gene: TRBD1; CDR3 protein: CAIRDGTGELSSPLHF; CDR3 DNA: TGTGCCATCAGGGACGGGACAGGGGAGTTGAGTTCACCCCTCCACTTT
J gene: TRBJ2-5; CDR3 length: 13; clone size: NA; V gene: TRBV19; D gene: TRBD1; CDR3 protein: CASRRDREETQYF; CDR3 DNA: TGTGCCAGTAGACGGGACAGGGAAGAGACCCAGTACTTC
J gene: TRBJ1-1; CDR3 length: 15; clone size: few; V gene: TRBV2; D gene: TRBD1; CDR3 protein: CASNDRGRGVTEAFF; CDR3 DNA: TGTGCCAGCAACGACAGGGGGCGCGGGGTTACTGAAGCTTTCTTT
J gene: TRBJ2-7; CDR3 length: 13; clone size: NA; V gene: TRBV5-4; D gene: NA; CDR3 protein: CASSSDTGYEQYF; CDR3 DNA: TGTGCCAGCAGCTCTGACACCGGATACGAGCAGTACTTC
J gene: TRBJ2-7; CDR3 length: 14; clone size: NA; V gene: TRBV7-2; D gene: NA; CDR3 protein: CASSLVAGSNEQYF; CDR3 DNA: TGTGCCAGCAGCTTAGTGGCAGGGTCTAACGAGCAGTACTTC
J gene: TRBJ2-1; CDR3 length: 19; clone size: few; V gene: TRBV5-1; D gene: TRBD1; CDR3 protein: CASSLGGTGGLFRVNEQFF; CDR3 DNA: TGCGCCAGCAGCTTGGGCGGGACAGGGGGCCTATTTAGGGTCAATGAGCAGTTCTTC
J gene: TRBJ2-2; CDR3 length: 13; clone size: NA; V gene: TRBV6-4; D gene: NA; CDR3 protein: CASRAQTTGELFF; CDR3 DNA: TGTGCCAGCAGAGCACAGACCACCGGGGAGCTGTTTTTT
J gene: TRBJ2-1; CDR3 length: 16; clone size: NA; V gene: TRBV14; D gene: TRBD1; CDR3 protein: CASSQVGDRGLHEQFF; CDR3 DNA: TGTGCCAGCAGCCAAGTAGGGGACAGGGGGCTTCATGAGCAGTTCTTC
J gene: TRBJ2-7; CDR3 length: 13; clone size: NA; V gene: TRBV10-3; D gene: NA; CDR3 protein: CATTTVSSYEQYF; CDR3 DNA: TGTGCCACCACAACCGTCAGCTCCTACGAGCAGTACTTC
J gene: TRBJ1-5; CDR3 length: 15; clone size: NA; V gene: TRBV4-1; D gene: TRBD1; CDR3 protein: CASSPRGLSNQPQHF; CDR3 DNA: TGCGCCAGCAGCCCCAGGGGGCTTAGCAATCAGCCCCAGCATTTT
J gene: TRBJ1-2; CDR3 length: 14; clone size: few; V gene: TRBV28; D gene: TRBD1; CDR3 protein: CASRKMDRVYGYTF; CDR3 DNA: TGTGCCAGCAGGAAAATGGACAGGGTCTATGGCTACACCTTC
J gene: TRBJ2-1; CDR3 length: 15; clone size: NA; V gene: TRBV7-6; D gene: TRBD2; CDR3 protein: CASSPPGLRNNEQFF; CDR3 DNA: TGTGCCAGCAGCCCTCCGGGACTACGGAACAATGAGCAGTTCTTC